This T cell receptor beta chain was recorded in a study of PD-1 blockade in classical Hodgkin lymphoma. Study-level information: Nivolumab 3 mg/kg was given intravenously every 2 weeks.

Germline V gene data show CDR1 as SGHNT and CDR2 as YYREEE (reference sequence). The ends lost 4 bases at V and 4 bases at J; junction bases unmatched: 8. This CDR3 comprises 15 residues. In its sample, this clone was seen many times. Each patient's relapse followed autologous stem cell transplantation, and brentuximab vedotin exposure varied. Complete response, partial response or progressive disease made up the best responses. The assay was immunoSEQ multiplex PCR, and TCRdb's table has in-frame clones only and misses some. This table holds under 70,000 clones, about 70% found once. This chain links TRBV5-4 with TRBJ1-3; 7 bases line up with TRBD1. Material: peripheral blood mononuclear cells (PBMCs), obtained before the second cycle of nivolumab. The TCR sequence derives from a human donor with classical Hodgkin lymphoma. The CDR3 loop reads CASSRPDRRGNTIYF. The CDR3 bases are TGTGCCAGCAGCCGGCCGGACAGGCGGGGAAACACCATATATTTT. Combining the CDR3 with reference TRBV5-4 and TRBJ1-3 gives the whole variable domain ETGVTQSPTHLIKTRGQQVTLRCSSQSGHNTVSWYQQALGQGPQFIFQYYREEENGRGNFPPRFSGLQFPNYSSELNVNALELDDSALYLCASSRPDRRGNTIYFGEGSWLTVV.